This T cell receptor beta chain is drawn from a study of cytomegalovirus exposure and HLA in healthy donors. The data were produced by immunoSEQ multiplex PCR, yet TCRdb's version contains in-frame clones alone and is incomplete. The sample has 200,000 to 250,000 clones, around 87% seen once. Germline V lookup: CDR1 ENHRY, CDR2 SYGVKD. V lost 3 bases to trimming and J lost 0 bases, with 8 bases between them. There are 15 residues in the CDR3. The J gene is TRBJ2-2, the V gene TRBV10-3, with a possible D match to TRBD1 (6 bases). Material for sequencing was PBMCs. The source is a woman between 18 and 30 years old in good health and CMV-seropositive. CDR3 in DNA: TGTGCCATCAGTGAACGGACAGCGAACACCGGGGAGCTGTTTTTT. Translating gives CAISERTANTGELFF.